This T cell receptor beta chain stems from a study of molecular identifiers for immune sequencing clone quantification. Sorted naive CD8 T cells were those defined as CD8+CD4-CCR7+CD45RA+. TCRdb re-called the PCR reads with MiXCR, one entry per CDR3 protein. The data contain more than 550,000 distinct CDR3 sequences, around 25% of them seen just once; the ten biggest clones take up about 0.78%. The CDR3 is 15 amino acids. The junction had 16 bases not matched to a gene; V was cut back by 6 bases and J by 7 bases. Germline CDR1 DFQATT, CDR2 SNEGSKA (reference sequence). The TCR comes from a human donor in good health. Some libraries in this study had Jurkat cell RNA spiked in. The sample consisted of naive CD8+ T cells from blood, with Jurkat cell RNA spiked in. Subset here: FACS-sorted CD8+CD4-CCR7+CD45RA+ naive T cells. J is TRBJ2-5 and V is TRBV20-1; 8 nucleotides line up with TRBD2. In DNA, the CDR3 is TGCAGTGCCCCCGCGGGACTAGGGACCTCTGGGACCCAGTACTTC. Protein sequence: CSAPAGLGTSGTQYF.